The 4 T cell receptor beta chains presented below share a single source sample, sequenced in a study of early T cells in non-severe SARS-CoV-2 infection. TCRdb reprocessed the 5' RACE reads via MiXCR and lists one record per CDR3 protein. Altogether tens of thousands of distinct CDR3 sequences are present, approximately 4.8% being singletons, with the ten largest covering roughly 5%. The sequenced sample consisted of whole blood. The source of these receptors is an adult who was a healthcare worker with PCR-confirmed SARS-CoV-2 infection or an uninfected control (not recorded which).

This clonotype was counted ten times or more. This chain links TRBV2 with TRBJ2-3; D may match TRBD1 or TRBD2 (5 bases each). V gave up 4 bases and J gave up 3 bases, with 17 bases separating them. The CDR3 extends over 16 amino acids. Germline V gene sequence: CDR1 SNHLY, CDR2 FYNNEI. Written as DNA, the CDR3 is TGTGCCAGCAGTGGGGGGAACAGGCGAATTACAGATACGCAGTATTTT. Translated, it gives CASSGGNRRITDTQYF.

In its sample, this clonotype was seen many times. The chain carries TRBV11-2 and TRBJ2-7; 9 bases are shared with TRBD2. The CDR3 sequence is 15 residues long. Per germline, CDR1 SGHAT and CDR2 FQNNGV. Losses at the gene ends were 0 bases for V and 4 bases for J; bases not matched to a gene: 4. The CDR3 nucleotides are TGTGCCAGCAGCTTAGACGCTAGCGGGACGTACGAGCAGTACTTC. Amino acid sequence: CASSLDASGTYEQYF.

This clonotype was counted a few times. The CDR3 nucleotides are TGTGCCAGCAGCCACGGACTAGGGTTTGAGCAGTTCTTC. It specifies CASSHGLGFEQFF. The V gene is TRBV4-2, the J gene TRBJ2-1, with 7 nucleotides matching TRBD2. V shed 3 bases, J shed 9 bases, and the junction held 5 bases outside the gene matches. Germline values: CDR1 LGHNA, CDR2 YNFKEQ. The CDR3 contains 13 residues.

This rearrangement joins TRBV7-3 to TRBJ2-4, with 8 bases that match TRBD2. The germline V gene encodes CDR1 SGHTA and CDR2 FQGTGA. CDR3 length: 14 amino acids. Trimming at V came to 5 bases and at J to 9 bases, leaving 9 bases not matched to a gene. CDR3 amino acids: CASSLSTSVGIQYF. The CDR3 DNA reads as TGTGCCAGCAGCCTATCGACTAGCGTTGGCATTCAGTACTTC.